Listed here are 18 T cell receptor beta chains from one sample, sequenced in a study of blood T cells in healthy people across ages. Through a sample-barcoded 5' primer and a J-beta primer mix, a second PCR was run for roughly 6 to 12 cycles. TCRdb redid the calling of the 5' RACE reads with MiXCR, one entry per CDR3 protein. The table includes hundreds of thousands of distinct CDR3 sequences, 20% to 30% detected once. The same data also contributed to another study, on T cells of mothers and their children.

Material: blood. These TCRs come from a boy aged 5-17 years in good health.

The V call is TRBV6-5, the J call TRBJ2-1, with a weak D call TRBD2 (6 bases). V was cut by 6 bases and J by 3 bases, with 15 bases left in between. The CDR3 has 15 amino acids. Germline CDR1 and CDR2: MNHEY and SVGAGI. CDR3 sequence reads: CASSRMTSLYNEQFF. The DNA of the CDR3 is TGTGCCAGCAGCCGTATGACTAGTCTCTACAATGAGCAGTTCTTC.

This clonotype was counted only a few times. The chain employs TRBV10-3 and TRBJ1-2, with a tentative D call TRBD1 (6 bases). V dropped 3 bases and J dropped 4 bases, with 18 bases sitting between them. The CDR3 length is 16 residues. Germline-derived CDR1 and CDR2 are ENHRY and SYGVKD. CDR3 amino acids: CAISEEGGRDLYGYTF. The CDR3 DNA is TGTGCCATCAGTGAAGAGGGGGGCAGGGACCTCTATGGCTACACCTTC.

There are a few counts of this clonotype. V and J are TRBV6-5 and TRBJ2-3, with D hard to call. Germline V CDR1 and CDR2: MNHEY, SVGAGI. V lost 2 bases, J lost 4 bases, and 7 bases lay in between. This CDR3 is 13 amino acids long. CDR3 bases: TGTGCCAGCAGTTACGGGGTGGCAGATACGCAGTATTTT. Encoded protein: CASSYGVADTQYF.

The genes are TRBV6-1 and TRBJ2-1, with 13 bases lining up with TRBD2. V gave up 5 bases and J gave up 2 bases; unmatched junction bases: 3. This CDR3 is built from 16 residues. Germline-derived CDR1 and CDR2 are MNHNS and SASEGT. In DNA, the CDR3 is TGTGCCAGCAGTCGCGGACTAGCGGGGGCCTACAATGAGCAGTTCTTC. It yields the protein CASSRGLAGAYNEQFF.

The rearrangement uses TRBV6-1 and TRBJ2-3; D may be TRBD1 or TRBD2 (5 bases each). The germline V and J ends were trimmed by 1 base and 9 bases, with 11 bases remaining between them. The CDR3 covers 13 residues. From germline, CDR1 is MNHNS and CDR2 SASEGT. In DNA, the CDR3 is TGTGCCAGCAGTGAAGGGGGGAGCCCCACGCAGTATTTT. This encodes CASSEGGSPTQYF.

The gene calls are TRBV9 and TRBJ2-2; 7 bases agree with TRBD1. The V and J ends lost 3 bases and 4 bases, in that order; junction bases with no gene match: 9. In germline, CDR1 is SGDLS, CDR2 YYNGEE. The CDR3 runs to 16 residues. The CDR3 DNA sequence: TGTGCCAGCAGCGGACAACCGGGACAGAGCACCGGGGAGCTGTTTTTT. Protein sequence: CASSGQPGQSTGELFF.

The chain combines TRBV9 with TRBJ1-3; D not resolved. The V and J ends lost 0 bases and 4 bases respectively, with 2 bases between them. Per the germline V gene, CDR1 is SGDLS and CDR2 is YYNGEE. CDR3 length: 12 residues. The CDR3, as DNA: TGTGCCAGCAGCGTAGCGGGAAACACCATATATTTT. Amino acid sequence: CASSVAGNTIYF. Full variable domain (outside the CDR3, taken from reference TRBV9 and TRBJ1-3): DSGVTQTPKHLITATGQRVTLRCSPRSGDLSVYWYQQSLDQGLQFLIQYYNGEERAKGNILERFSAQQFPDLHSELNLSSLELGDSALYFCASSVAGNTIYFGEGSWLTVV.

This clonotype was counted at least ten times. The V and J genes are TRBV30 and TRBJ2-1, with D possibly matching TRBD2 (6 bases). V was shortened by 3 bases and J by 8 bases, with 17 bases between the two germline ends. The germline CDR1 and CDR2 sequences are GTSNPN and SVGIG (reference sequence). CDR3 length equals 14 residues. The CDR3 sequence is CAWRRAGGHHEQFF. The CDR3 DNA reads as TGTGCCTGGAGGCGGGCAGGAGGGCACCATGAGCAGTTCTTC. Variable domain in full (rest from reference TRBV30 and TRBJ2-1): SQTIHQWPATLVQPVGSPLSLECTVEGTSNPNLYWYRQAAGRGLQLLFYSVGIGQISSEVPQNLSASRPQDRQFILSSKKLLLSDSGFYLCAWRRAGGHHEQFFGPGTRLTVL.

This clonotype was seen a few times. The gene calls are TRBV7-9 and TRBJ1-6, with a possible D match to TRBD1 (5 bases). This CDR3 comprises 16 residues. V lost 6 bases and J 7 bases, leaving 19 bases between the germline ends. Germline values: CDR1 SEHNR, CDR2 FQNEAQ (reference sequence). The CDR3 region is CASSPSTGTENSPLHF. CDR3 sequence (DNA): TGTGCCAGCAGTCCCTCCACCGGGACGGAAAATTCACCCCTCCACTTT.

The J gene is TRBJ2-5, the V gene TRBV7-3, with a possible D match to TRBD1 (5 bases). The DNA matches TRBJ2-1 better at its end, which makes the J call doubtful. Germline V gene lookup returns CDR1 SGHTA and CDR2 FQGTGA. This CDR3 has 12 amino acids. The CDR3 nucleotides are TGTGCCAGCAGCTCCCCTAGGGGTGAGCAGTTCTTC. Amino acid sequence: CASSSPRGEQFF.

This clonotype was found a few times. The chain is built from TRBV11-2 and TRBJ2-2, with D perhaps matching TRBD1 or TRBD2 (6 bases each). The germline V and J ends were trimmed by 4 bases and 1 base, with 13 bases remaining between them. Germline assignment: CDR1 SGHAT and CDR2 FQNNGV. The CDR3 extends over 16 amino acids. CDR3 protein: CASSWDGGLNTGELFF. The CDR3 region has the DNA TGTGCCAGCAGCTGGGACGGGGGCTTGAACACCGGGGAGCTGTTTTTT.

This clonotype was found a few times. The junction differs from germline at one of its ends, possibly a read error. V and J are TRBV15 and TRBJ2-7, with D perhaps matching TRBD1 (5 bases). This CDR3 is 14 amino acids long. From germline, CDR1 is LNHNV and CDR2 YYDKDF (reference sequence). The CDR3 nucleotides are TGTGCCACCGGCAGAGATTCCCAGGGTGCCGAGCAGTACTTC. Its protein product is CATGRDSQGAEQYF.

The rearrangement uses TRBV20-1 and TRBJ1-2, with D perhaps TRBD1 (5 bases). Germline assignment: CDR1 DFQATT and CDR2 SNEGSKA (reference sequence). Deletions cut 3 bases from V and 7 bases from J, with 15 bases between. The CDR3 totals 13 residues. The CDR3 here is CSASDSRGSGYTF. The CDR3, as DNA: TGCAGTGCTAGCGACAGTCGTGGGTCTGGCTACACCTTC.

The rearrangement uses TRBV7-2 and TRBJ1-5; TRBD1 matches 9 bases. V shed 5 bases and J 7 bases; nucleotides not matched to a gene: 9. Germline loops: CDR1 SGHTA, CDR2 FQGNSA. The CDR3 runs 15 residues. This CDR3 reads CASSHGQGRRQPQHF. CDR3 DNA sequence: TGTGCCAGCAGCCACGGACAGGGGCGGAGGCAGCCCCAGCATTTT.

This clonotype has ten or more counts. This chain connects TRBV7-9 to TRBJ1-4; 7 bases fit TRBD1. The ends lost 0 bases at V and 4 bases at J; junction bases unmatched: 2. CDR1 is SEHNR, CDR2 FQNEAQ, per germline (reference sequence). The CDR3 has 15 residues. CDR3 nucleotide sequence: TGTGCCAGCAGCTTAGCTGGGACAGATAATGAAAAACTGTTTTTT. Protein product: CASSLAGTDNEKLFF.

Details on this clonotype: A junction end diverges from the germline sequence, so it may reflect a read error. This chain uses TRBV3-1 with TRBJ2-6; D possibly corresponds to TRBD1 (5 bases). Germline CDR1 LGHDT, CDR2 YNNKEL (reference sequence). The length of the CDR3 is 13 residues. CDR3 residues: CASNTAGASVLTF. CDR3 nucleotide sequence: TGTGCCAGCAATACAGCTGGGGCCAGCGTCCTGACTTTC.

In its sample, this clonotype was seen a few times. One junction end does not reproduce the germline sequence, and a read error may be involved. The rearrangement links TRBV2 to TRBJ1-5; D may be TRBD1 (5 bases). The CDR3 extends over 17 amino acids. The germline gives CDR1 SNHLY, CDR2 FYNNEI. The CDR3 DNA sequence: TGTGCCAGCAGTGAAGCGCTCGGGACTCCCTTGAATCAGCCCCTGCATTTT. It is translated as CASSEALGTPLNQPLHF.

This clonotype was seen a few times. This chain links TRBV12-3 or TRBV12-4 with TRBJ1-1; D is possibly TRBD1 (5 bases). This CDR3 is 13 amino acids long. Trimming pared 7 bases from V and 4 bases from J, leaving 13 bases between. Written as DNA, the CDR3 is TGTGCCAGCAAATGGGACGCCCCCACTGAAGCTTTCTTT. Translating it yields CASKWDAPTEAFF.